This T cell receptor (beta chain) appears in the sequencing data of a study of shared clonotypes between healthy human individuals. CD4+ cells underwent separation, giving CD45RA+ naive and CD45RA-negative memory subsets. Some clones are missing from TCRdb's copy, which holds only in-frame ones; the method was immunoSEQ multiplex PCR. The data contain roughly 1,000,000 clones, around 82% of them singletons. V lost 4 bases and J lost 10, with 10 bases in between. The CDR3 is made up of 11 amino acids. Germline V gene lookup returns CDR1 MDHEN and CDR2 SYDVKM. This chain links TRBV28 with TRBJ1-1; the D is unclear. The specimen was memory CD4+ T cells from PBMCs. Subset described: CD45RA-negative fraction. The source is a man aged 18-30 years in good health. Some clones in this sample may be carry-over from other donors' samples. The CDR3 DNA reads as TGTGCCAGCAGTTCCCCCGAGGGAGCTTTCTTT. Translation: CASSSPEGAFF. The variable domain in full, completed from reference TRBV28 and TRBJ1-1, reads DVKVTQSSRYLVKRTGEKVFLECVQDMDHENMFWYRQDPGLGLRLIYFSYDVKMKEKGDIPEGYSVSREKKERFSLILESASTNQTSMYLCASSSPEGAFFGQGTRLTVV.